This entry is about one TCR beta chain. Its antigen is unknown. The CD4+ fraction was divided into a CD45RA+ naive subset and a CD45RA-negative memory subset. This entry is derived from a study of shared clonotypes between healthy human individuals. General observations from the study: Lower generation probabilities were found for non-shared clonotypes than for those shared by all four donors. Though the depth was large, rarefaction showed that sorted-subset sequencing was incomplete.

Libraries were prepared by immunoSEQ multiplex PCR; TCRdb keeps only in-frame clonotypes and omits some of them. The sample records 2 million to 2.5 million clones, nearly 97% being singletons. Germline CDR1 is LNHDA and CDR2 is SQIVND (reference sequence). Between the trimmed V and J ends, which lost 7 bases and 7 bases, there was a span of 14 bases. The CDR3 has 13 residues. The source is a man between 18 and 35 years old in good health. Specimen: naive CD4+ T cells sorted from blood. Indicated subset: CD45RA+ positively selected. V is TRBV19 and J is TRBJ1-5, with D unresolved. CDR3 region: CASTTRGIQPQHF. The DNA for the CDR3 is TGTGCCAGTACCACCCGGGGTATCCAGCCCCAGCATTTT. Full variable domain (missing parts from reference TRBV19 and TRBJ1-5): DGGITQSPKYLFRKEGQNVTLSCEQNLNHDAMYWYRQDPGQGLRLIYYSQIVNDFQKGDIAEGYSVSREKKESFPLTVTSAQKNPTAFYLCASTTRGIQPQHFGDGTRLSIL.